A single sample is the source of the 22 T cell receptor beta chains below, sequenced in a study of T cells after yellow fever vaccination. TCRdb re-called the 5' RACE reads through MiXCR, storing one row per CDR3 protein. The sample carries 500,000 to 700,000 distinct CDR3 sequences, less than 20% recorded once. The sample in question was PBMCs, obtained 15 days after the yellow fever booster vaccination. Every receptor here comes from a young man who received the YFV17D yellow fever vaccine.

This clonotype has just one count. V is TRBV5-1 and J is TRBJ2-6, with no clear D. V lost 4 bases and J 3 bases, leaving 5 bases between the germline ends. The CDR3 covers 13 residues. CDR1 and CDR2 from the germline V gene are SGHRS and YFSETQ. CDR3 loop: CASSGDGANVLTF. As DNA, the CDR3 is TGCGCCAGCAGCGGGGATGGGGCCAACGTCCTGACTTTC. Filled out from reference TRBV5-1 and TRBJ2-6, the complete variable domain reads KAGVTQTPRYLIKTRGQQVTLSCSPISGHRSVSWYQQTPGQGLQFLFEYFSETQRNKGNFPGRFSGRQFSNSRSEMNVSTLELGDSALYLCASSGDGANVLTFGAGSRLTVL.

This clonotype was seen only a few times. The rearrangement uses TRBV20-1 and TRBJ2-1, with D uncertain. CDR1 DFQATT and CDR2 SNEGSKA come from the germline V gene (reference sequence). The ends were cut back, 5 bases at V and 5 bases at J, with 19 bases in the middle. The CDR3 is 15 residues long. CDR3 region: CSASSTGHVDNEQFF. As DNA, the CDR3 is TGCAGTGCTTCCTCGACGGGTCATGTTGACAATGAGCAGTTCTTC.

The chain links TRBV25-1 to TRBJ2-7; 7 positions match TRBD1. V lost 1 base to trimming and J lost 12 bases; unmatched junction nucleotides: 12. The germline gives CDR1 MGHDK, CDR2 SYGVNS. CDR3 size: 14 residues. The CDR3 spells CASSEFNSQDRLYF. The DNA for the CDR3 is TGTGCCAGCAGTGAATTTAATTCCCAGGACAGGTTGTACTTC.

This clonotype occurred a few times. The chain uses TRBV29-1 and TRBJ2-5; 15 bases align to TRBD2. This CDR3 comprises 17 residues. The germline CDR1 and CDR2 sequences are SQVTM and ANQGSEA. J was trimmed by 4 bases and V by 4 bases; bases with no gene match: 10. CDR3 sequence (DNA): TGCAGCGTTGGCTTGGGACTAGCGGGAGGAGGTGGAGAGACCCAGTACTTC. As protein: CSVGLGLAGGGGETQYF.

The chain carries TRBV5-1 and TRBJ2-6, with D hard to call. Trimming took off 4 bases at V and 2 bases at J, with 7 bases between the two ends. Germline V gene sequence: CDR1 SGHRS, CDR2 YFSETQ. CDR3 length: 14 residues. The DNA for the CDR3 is TGCGCCAGCAGCACTAATACTGGGGCCAACGTCCTGACTTTC. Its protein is CASSTNTGANVLTF.

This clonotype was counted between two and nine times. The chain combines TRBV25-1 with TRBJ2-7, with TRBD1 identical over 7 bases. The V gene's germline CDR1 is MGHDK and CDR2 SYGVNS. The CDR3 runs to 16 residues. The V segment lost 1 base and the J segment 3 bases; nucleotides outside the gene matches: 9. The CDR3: CASSESSGTVYYEQYF. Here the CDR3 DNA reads TGTGCCAGCAGTGAATCCTCCGGGACAGTTTACTACGAGCAGTACTTC.

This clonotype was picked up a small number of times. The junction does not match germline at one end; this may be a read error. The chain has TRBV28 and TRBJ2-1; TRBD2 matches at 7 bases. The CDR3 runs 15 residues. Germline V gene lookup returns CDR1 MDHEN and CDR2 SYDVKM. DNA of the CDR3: TGTGCCAGCAGCACAGCAAGCCCTGAGGGGAGGGCCTCCCTCTTC. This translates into CASSTASPEGRASLF.

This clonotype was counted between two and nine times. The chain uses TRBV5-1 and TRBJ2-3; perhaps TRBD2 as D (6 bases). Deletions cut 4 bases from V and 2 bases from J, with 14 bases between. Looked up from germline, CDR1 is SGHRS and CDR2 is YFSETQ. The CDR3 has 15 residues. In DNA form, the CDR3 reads TGCGCCAGCAGCATAGAACTAGCAGACACAGATACGCAGTATTTT. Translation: CASSIELADTDTQYF. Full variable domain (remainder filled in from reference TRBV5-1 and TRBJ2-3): KAGVTQTPRYLIKTRGQQVTLSCSPISGHRSVSWYQQTPGQGLQFLFEYFSETQRNKGNFPGRFSGRQFSNSRSEMNVSTLELGDSALYLCASSIELADTDTQYFGPGTRLTVL.

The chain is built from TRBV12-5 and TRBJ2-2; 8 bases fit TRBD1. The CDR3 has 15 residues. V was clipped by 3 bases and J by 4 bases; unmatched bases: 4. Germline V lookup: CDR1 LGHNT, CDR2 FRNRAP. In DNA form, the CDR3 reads TGTGCTAGTGGTTTAGACAGGGGAGGCACCGGGGAGCTGTTTTTT. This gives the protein CASGLDRGGTGELFF.

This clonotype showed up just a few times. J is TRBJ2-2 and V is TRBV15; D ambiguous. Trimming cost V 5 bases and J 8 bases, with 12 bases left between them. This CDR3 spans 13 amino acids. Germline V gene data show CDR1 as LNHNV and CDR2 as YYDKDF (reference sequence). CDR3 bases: TGTGCCACCAGCGGAACAATGGAGGGGGAGCTGTTTTTT. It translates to CATSGTMEGELFF.

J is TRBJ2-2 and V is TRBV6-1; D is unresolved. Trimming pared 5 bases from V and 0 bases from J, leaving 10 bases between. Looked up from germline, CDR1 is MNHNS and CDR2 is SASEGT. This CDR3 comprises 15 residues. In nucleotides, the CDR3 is TGTGCCAGCAGTCGTGGACGGGCGAACACCGGGGAGCTGTTTTTT. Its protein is CASSRGRANTGELFF.

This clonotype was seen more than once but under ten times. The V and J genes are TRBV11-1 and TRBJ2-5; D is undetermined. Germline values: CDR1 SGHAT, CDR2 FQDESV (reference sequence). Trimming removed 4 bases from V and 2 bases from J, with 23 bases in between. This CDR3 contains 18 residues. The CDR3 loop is CASSSPDRRRKLQETQYF. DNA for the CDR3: TGTGCCAGCAGCTCCCCGGACCGGCGGCGAAAATTACAAGAGACCCAGTACTTC.

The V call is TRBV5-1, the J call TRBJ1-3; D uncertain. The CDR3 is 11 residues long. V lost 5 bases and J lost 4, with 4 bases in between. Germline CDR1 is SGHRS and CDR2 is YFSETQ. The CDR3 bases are TGCGCCAGCAGGTCGGGAAACACCATATATTTT. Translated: CASRSGNTIYF.

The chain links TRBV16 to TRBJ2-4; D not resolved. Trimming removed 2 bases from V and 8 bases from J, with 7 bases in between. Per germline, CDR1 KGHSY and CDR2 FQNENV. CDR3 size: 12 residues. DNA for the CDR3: TGTGCCAGCAGCCAACGGGTGGACATTCAGTACTTC. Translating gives CASSQRVDIQYF.

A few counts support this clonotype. The CDR3 DNA follows: TGCGCCAGCAGCCGGTCGGTAGCTAGCGGAAACACCGGGGAGCTGTTTTTT. Protein: CASSRSVASGNTGELFF. The gene calls are TRBV5-1 and TRBJ2-2; 7 positions match TRBD2. Germline V gene data show CDR1 as SGHRS and CDR2 as YFSETQ. With V trimmed by 4 bases and J by 2 bases, 11 bases remained unmatched. This CDR3 has 17 residues. Full variable domain (missing parts from reference TRBV5-1 and TRBJ2-2): KAGVTQTPRYLIKTRGQQVTLSCSPISGHRSVSWYQQTPGQGLQFLFEYFSETQRNKGNFPGRFSGRQFSNSRSEMNVSTLELGDSALYLCASSRSVASGNTGELFFGEGSRLTVL.

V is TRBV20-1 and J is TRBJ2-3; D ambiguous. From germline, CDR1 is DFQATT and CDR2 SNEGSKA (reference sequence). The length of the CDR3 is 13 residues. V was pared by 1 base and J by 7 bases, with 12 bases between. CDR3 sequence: CSARGAQINTQYF. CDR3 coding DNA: TGCAGTGCTAGAGGTGCCCAGATAAATACGCAGTATTTT.

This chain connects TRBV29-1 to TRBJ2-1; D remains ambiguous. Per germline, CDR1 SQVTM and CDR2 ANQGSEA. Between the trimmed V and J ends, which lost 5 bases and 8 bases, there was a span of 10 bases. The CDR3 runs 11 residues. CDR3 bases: TGCAGCGTTCTAAGATTGGATGAGCAGTTCTTC. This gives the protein CSVLRLDEQFF.

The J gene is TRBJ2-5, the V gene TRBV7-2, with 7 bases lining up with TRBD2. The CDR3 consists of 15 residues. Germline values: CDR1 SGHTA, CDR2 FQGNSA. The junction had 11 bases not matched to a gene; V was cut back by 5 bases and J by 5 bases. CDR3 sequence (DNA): TGTGCCAGCAGCCCCACGCGGCGGGAGACCGAGACCCAGTACTTC. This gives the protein CASSPTRRETETQYF.

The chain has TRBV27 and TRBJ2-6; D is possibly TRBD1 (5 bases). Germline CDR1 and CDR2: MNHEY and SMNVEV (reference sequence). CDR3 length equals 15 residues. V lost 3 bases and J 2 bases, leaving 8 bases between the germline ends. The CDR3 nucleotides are TGTGCCAGCAGTTTTCAGGGTGCTGGGGCCAACGTCCTGACTTTC. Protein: CASSFQGAGANVLTF.

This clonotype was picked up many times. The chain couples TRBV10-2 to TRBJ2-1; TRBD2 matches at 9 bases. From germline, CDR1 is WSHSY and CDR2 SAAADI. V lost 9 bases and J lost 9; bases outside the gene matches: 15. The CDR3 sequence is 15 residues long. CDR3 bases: TGCGCCAGTACAGAAATAGCGGGAGAGATTGTTGAGCAGTTCTTC. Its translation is CASTEIAGEIVEQFF.

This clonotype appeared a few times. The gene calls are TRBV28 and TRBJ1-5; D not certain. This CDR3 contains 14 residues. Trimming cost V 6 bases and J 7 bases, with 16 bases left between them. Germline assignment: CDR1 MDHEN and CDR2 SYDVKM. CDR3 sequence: CASSILGNGQPQHF. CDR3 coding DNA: TGTGCCAGCAGCATTCTAGGGAATGGCCAGCCCCAGCATTTT.

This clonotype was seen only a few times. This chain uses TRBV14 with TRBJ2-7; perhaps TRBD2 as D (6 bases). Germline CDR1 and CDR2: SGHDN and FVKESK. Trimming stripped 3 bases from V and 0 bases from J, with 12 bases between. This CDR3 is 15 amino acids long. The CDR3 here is CASSHGGRSSYEQYF. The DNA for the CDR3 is TGTGCCAGCAGCCACGGAGGGAGATCCTCCTACGAGCAGTACTTC.